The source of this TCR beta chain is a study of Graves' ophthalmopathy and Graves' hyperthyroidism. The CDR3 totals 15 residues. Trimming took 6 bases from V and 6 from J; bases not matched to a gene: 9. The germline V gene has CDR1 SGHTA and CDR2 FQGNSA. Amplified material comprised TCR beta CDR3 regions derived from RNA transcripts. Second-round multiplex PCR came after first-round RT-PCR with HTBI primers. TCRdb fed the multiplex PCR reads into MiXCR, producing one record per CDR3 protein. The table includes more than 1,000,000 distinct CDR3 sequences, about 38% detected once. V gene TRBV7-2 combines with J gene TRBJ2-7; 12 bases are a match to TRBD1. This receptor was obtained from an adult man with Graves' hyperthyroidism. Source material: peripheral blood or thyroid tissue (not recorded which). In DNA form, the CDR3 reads TGTGCCAGCAGTACCCGGGACAGGGGGCTGGGCGAGCAGTACTTC. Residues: CASSTRDRGLGEQYF.